This is a list of T cell receptor beta chains from one sample in a study of beta chain features in type 1 diabetes. Assay used: immunoSEQ multiplex PCR; TCRdb lists only in-frame clones, some missing. The table includes a few hundred thousand clones, around 9.9% detected once. Sequenced sample: naive CD4+ T cells from blood. Receptors originate from a man aged 30 to 45 with type 1 diabetes. Each CDR3 is given without its conserved first and last residue. Clone size is not always given. Where it is, it says once, few, many or a class for expanded clones.

size: few; V: TRBV7-2; CDR3: ASSSSGGPYEQY
size: .; V: TRBV5-6; CDR3: ASSDPGQGVEQY
size: .; V: TRBV5-6; CDR3: ASSFRDREGEQY
size: few; V: TRBV2; CDR3: ASPGGNTEAF
size: .; V: TRBV7-2; CDR3: ASSPTAGTGQETQY
size: few; V: TRBV7-2; CDR3: ASSRRQGLETQY
size: few; V: TRBV2; CDR3: ASTTGNTGELF
size: few; V: TRBV14; CDR3: ATSTGLGTEAF
size: .; V: TRBV7-9; CDR3: ASNLNRRTTHNEQF
size: .; V: TRBV5-1; CDR3: ASSLGAARLTDTQY
size: .; V: TRBV6-4; CDR3: ASRPDSSYGYT
size: .; V: TRBV5-4; CDR3: ASSLDGRQPQH
size: .; V: TRBV7-8; CDR3: ASSLEAARGRSPLH
size: .; V: TRBV2; CDR3: ASSLDRSSYEQY
size: .; V: TRBV29-1; CDR3: SPASLRGEQY
size: .; V: TRBV11-2; CDR3: ASGRGGSSYNSPLH
size: few; V: TRBV9; CDR3: ASSARRAGELF
size: few; V: TRBV29-1; CDR3: SVESTGGHGDEQF
size: .; V: TRBV7-9; CDR3: ASSIRTAGELF
size: .; V: TRBV30; CDR3: AWGGAGYT
size: .; V: TRBV6-5; CDR3: ASSSEGPWTQY
size: few; V: TRBV28; CDR3: ASSLPGSGYEQY
size: .; V: TRBV15; CDR3: ATSRDLKSGANYGYT
size: few; V: TRBV5-5; CDR3: ATHPATGSYNEQF
size: few; V: TRBV4-1; CDR3: ASSQGTGINQPQH
size: .; V: TRBV25-1; CDR3: ASSESVGQAEQY
size: .; V: TRBV5-4; CDR3: ASSLVWGQDNEWQF
size: .; V: TRBV28; CDR3: ASSQGTAYYGYT
size: few; V: TRBV7-8; CDR3: ASSQTGLANNEQF
size: few; V: TRBV19; CDR3: ASSRTEDQPQH
size: few; V: TRBV28; CDR3: ASSLAAGTYEQY
size: few; V: TRBV11-1; CDR3: ASSLEGRTEAF
size: .; V: TRBV27; CDR3: ASSLSAGHYNEQF
size: few; V: TRBV18; CDR3: ASSAGGFDSPLH
size: few; V: TRBV18; CDR3: ASSARDREETQY
size: few; V: TRBV19; CDR3: ASSRRQNTEAF
size: .; V: TRBV14; CDR3: ASSLNGLNQPQH
size: .; V: TRBV6-1; CDR3: ASSAQKTAFSYEQY
size: few; V: TRBV5-4; CDR3: ASSLGGLAGGQYEQF
size: .; V: TRBV7-2; CDR3: ASSLYGAGGRQPQH
size: few; V: TRBV18; CDR3: ASSRDRAVNEAF
size: .; V: TRBV11-2; CDR3: ASKPGGAWQY
size: few; V: TRBV30; CDR3: AWTRGGLEQF
size: .; V: TRBV18; CDR3: ASSLIRTGTDGYT
size: few; V: TRBV5-1; CDR3: ASSLSGGALEQY
size: .; V: TRBV11-1; CDR3: ASSFFSGVDNEQF
size: few; V: TRBV11-2; CDR3: ASSPSPSNQPQH
size: few; V: TRBV10-3; CDR3: AISESTGGFTDTQY
size: few; V: TRBV14; CDR3: ASRRPLLRAGANVLT
size: .; V: TRBV7-2; CDR3: ASSMGDRGNQPQH
size: .; V: TRBV7-9; CDR3: ASSFPGGSGELF
size: .; V: TRBV7-3; CDR3: ASSLYQGTGELF
size: .; V: TRBV30; CDR3: AWAPRRNTGELF
size: few; V: TRBV29-1; CDR3: SATREGEKLF
size: .; V: TRBV28; CDR3: ASSPLGGGNQPQH